The sequence of this TCR beta chain was determined in a study of blood T cell repertoires in COVID-19. As for the study in general: Samples representing acute and convalescent COVID-19 were sourced from the United States, Italy and Spain.

V lost 8 bases to trimming and J lost 4 bases, with 11 bases between them. This CDR3 spans 12 amino acids. Germline V gene lookup returns CDR1 MNHEY and CDR2 SMNVEV (reference sequence). Profiling relied on immunoSEQ multiplex PCR, and the TCRdb table lists in-frame clones only, not all of them. The sample shows 250,000 or so clones, nearly 90% of them seen only once. This receptor was identified in a man aged 18 to 30 with active or convalescent COVID-19. Sequencing input: peripheral blood. The V call is TRBV27, the J call TRBJ1-2; maybe TRBD1 (5 bases). The CDR3 DNA reads as TGTGCCAGCGGAACAGGAGCCTATGGCTACACCTTC. Encoded protein: CASGTGAYGYTF.